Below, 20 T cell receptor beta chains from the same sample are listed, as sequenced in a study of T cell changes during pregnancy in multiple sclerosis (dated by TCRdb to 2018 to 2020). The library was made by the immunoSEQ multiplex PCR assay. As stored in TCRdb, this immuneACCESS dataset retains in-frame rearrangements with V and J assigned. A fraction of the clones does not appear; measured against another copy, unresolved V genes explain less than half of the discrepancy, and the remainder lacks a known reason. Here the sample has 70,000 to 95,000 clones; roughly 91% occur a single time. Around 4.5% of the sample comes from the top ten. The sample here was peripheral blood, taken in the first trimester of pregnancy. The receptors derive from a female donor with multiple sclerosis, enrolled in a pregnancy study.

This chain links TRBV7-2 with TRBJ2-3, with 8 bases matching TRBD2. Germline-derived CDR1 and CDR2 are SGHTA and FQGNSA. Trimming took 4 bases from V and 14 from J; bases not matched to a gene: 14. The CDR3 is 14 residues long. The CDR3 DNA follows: TGTGCCAGCAGCTCAACCCGTAGCGGGGATACGGCGTATTTT. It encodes CASSSTRSGDTAYF.

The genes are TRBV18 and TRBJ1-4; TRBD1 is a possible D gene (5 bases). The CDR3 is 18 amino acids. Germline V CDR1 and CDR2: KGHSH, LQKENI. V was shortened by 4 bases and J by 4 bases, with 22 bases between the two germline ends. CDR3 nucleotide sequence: TGTGCCAGCTCACTTGTCACAAGGGGATCTTTTAATAATGAAAAACTGTTTTTT. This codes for CASSLVTRGSFNNEKLFF.

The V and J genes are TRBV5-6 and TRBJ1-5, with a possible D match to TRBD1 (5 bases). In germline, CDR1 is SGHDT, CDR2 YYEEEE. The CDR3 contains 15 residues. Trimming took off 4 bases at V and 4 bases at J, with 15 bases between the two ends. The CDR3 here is CASSAGAGTNQPQHF. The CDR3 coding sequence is TGTGCCAGCAGCGCTGGGGCGGGGACTAATCAGCCCCAGCATTTT.

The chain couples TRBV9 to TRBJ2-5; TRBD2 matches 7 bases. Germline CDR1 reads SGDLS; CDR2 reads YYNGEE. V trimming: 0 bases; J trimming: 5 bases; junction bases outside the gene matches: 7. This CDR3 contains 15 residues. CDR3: CASSVEGGAPETQYF. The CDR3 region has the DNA TGTGCCAGCAGCGTAGAGGGAGGGGCACCGGAGACCCAGTACTTC.

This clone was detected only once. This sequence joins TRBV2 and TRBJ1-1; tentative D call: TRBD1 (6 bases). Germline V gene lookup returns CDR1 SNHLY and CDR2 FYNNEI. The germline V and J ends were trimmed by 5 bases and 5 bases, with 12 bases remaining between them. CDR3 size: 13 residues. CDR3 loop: CASSKGGNTEAFF. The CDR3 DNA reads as TGTGCCAGCAGTAAGGGGGGGAATACTGAAGCTTTCTTT.

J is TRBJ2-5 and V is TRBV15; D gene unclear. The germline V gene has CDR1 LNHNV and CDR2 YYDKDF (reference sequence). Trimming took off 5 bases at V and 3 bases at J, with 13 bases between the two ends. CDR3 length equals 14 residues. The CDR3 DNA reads TGTGCCACCAGCCGACAAACAGCTAAAGAGACCCAGTACTTC. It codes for CATSRQTAKETQYF.

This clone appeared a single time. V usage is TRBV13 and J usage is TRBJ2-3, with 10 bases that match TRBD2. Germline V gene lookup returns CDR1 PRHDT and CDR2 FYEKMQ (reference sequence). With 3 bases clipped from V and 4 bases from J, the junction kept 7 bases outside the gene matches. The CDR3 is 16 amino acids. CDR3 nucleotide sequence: TGTGCCAGCAGCTTTGAGCGGGGGGGCTGGGCAGATACGCAGTATTTT. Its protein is CASSFERGGWADTQYF.

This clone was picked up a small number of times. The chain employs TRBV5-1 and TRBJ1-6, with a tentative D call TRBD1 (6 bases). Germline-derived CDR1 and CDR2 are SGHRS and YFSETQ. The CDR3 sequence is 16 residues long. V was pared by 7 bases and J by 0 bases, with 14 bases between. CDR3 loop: CASPTTGISYNSPLHF. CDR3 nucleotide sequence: TGCGCCAGCCCTACCACAGGGATCTCCTATAATTCACCCCTCCACTTT.

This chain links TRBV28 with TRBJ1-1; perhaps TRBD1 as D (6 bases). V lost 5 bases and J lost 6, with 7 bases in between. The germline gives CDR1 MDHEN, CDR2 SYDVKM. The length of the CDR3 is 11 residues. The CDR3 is CASSRTAEAFF. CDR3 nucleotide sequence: TGTGCCAGCAGTCGGACAGCTGAAGCTTTCTTT.

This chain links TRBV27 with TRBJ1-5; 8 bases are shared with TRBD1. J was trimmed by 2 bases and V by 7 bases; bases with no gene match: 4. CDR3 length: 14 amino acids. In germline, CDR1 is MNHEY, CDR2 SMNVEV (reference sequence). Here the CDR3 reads CASTKTGGNQPQHF. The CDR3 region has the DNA TGTGCCAGCACCAAGACAGGGGGCAATCAGCCCCAGCATTTT.

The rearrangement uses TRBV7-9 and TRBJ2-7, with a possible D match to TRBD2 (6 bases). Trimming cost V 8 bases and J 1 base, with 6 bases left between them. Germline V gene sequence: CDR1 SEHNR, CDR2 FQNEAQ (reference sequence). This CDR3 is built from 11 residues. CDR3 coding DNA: TGTGCCAGCGGGACTTCCTACGAGCAGTACTTC. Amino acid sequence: CASGTSYEQYF. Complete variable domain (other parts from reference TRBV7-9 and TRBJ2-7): DTGVSQNPRHKITKRGQNVTFRCDPISEHNRLYWYRQTLGQGPEFLTYFQNEAQLEKSRLLSDRFSAERPKGSFSTLEIQRTEQGDSAMYLCASGTSYEQYFGPGTRLTVT.

CDR3 sequence: CASRETGSNYGYTF. DNA for the CDR3: TGTGCCAGCAGAGAGACAGGTTCTAACTATGGCTACACCTTC. This rearrangement joins TRBV7-3 to TRBJ1-2; a possible D gene is TRBD1 (6 bases). CDR3 length: 14 residues. The V end was cut by 6 bases, the J end by 0 bases, with 11 bases between. Germline-derived CDR1 and CDR2 are SGHTA and FQGTGA.

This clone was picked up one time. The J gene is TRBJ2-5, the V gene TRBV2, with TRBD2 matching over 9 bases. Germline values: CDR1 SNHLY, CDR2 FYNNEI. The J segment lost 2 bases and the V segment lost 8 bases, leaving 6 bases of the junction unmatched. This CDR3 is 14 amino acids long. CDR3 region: CASAEGLAQETQYF. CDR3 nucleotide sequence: TGTGCCAGCGCGGAGGGACTAGCTCAAGAGACCCAGTACTTC. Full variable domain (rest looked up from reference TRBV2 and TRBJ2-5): EPEVTQTPSHQVTQMGQEVILRCVPISNHLYFYWYRQILGQKVEFLVSFYNNEISEKSEIFDDQFSVERPDGSNFTLKIRSTKLEDSAMYFCASAEGLAQETQYFGPGTRLLVL.

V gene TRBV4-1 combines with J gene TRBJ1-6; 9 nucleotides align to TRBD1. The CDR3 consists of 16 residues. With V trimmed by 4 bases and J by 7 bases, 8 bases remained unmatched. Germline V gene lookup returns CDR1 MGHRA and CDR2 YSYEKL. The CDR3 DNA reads TGCGCCAGCAGCCCCGGACCGGGACAGGGAAATTCACCCCTCCACTTT. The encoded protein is CASSPGPGQGNSPLHF.

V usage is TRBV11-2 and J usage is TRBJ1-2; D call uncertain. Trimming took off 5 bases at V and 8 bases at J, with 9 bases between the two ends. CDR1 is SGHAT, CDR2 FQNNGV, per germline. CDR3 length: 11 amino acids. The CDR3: CASSRLDGYTF. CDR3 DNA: TGTGCCAGCAGCCGTCTAGACGGCTACACCTTC. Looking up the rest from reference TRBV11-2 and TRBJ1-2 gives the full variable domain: EAGVAQSPRYKIIEKRQSVAFWCNPISGHATLYWYQQILGQGPKLLIQFQNNGVVDDSQLPKDRFSAERLKGVDSTLKIQPAKLEDSAVYLCASSRLDGYTFGSGTRLTVV.

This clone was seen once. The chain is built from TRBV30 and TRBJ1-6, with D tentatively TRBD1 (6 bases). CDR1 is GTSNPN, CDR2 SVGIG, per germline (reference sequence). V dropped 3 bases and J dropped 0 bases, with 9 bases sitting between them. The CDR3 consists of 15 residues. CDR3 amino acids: CAWRQGGSYNSPLHF. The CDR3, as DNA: TGTGCCTGGAGACAAGGGGGCTCCTATAATTCACCCCTCCACTTT.

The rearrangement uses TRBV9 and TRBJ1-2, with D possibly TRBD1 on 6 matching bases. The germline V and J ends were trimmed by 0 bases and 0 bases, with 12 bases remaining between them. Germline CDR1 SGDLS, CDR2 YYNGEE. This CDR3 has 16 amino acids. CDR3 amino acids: CASSVAGTRSNYGYTF. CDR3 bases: TGTGCCAGCAGCGTAGCGGGGACACGGTCTAACTATGGCTACACCTTC.

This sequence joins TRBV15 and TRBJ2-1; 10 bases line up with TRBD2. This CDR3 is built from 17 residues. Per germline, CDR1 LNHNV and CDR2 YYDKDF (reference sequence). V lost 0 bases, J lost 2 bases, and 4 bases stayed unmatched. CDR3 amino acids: CATSRDLSGGAYNEQFF. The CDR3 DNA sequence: TGTGCCACCAGCAGAGATCTGAGCGGGGGGGCCTACAATGAGCAGTTCTTC.

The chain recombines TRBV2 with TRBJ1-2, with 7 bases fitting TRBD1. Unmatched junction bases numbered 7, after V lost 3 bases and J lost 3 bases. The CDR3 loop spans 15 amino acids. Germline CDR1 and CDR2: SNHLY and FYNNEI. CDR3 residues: CASSDHSTGHYGYTF. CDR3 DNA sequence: TGTGCCAGCAGTGACCATTCGACAGGGCACTATGGCTACACCTTC. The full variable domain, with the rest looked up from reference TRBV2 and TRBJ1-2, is EPEVTQTPSHQVTQMGQEVILRCVPISNHLYFYWYRQILGQKVEFLVSFYNNEISEKSEIFDDQFSVERPDGSNFTLKIRSTKLEDSAMYFCASSDHSTGHYGYTFGSGTRLTVV.

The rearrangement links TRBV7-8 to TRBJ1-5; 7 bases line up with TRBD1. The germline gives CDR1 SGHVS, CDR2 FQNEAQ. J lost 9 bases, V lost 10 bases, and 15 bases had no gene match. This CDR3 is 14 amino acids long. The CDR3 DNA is TGTGCCACCAACGAGGGGAACAGGGGAAGGCCCCAGCATTTT. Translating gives CATNEGNRGRPQHF.